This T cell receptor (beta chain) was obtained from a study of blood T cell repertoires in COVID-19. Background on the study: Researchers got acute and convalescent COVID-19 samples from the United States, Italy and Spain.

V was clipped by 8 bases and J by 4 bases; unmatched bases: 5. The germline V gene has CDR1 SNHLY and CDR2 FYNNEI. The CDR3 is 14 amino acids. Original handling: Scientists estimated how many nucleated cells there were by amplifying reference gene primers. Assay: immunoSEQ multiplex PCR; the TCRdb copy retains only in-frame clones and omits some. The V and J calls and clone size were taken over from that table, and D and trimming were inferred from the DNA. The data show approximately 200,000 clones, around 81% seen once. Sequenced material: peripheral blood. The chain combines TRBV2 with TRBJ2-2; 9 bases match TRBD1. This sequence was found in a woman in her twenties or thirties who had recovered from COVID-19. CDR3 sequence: CASLQGAFTGELFF. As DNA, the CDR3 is TGTGCCAGCTTACAGGGGGCTTTCACCGGGGAGCTGTTTTTT.